A single sample gave rise to the 3 T cell receptor beta chains below, sequenced in a study of human T cells and chemical hapten exposure. TCRdb called the RACE reads again in MiXCR, with one record for every CDR3 protein. The table shows roughly 96,000 distinct CDR3 sequences, with over 7.5% occurring only once. The time point was: patch test 2, 6 weeks after DPC sensitization. The treatment: therapeutic diphenylcyclopropenone sensitization with weekly scalp DPC. The sample was whole blood, taken in connection with sensitization to the hapten diphenylcyclopropenone (DPC). Receptors originate from a woman aged 40 to 49 with alopecia areata. Some clones in this sample may be carry-over from other donors' samples.

The chain uses TRBV20-1 and TRBJ2-7; 9 bases match TRBD2. The V and J ends lost 0 bases and 2 bases, in that order; junction bases with no gene match: 17. CDR1 and CDR2 (germline): DFQATT, SNEGSKA (reference sequence). This CDR3 contains 19 residues. The CDR3 nucleotides are TGCAGTGCTAGAGAAACAAGCGGGAGGCCCCGCTGGGACGCCTACGAGCAGTACTTC. This codes for CSARETSGRPRWDAYEQYF.

This clonotype was recorded at least ten times. CDR3 nucleotides: TGTGCCTGGAGTAATGGGGAGGATCAGCCCCAGCATTTT. This translates into CAWSNGEDQPQHF. The genes are TRBV30 and TRBJ1-5; D is ambiguous. CDR3 length equals 13 residues. The germline V gene encodes CDR1 GTSNPN and CDR2 SVGIG (reference sequence). With 2 bases removed from V and 5 bases from J, the gap between germline ends came to 10 bases.

Remarks on this clonotype: Germline is not matched at one junction end, which may reflect a read error. The rearrangement uses TRBV29-1 and TRBJ1-1; the match to TRBD1 covers 8 bases. The CDR3 contains 14 residues. CDR1 and CDR2 (germline): SQVTM, ANQGSEA. Here the CDR3 reads CSFDRGTMNTEAFF. DNA for the CDR3: TGCAGCTTTGACAGGGGCACAATGAACACTGAAGCTTTCTTT.